This TCR beta chain appears in the sequencing data of a study of T cell repertoires in cytomegalovirus infection. This clonotype was observed many times. TCRdb re-derived calls from the reads in MiXCR, one entry per CDR3 protein. The sample has about 490,000 distinct CDR3 sequences, about a quarter seen once. This CDR3 comprises 16 residues. The J segment lost 3 bases and the V segment lost 2 bases, leaving 6 bases of the junction unmatched. Germline V CDR1 and CDR2: SGHTA, FQGNSA. The chain is built from TRBV7-2 and TRBJ2-7; 11 positions match TRBD2. This sequence originates from a human donor in good health (CMV status not recorded). Some clones in this sample may be carry-over from other donors' samples. The sample comprised PBMCs. The CDR3 sequence is CASSLQTSGTNYEQYF. CDR3 sequence (DNA): TGTGCCAGCAGCTTACAGACTAGCGGGACGAACTACGAGCAGTACTTC. The entire variable domain, with the rest obtained from reference TRBV7-2 and TRBJ2-7, is as follows: GAGVSQSPSNKVTEKGKDVELRCDPISGHTALYWYRQSLGQGLEFLIYFQGNSAPDKSGLPSDRFSAERTGGSVSTLTIQRTQQEDSAVYLCASSLQTSGTNYEQYFGPGTRLTVT.